These 28 T cell receptor beta chains came from one sample sequenced in a study of T cell responses to AZD1222 COVID-19 vaccine. Data came from immunoSEQ multiplex PCR; TCRdb stores just in-frame clones and leaves some out. Of 130,000 to 150,000 clones in the sample, 85% to 95% were seen once. The specimen comprised peripheral blood, sampled on day 0 of AZD1222 vaccination. These receptors all stem from an adult in good health.

V and J are TRBV27 and TRBJ1-2; a possible D gene is TRBD1 (5 bases). The germline V gene has CDR1 MNHEY and CDR2 SMNVEV (reference sequence). V shed 4 bases and J shed 4 bases, with 19 bases lying between them. This CDR3 is built from 16 residues. CDR3 in amino acids: CASSSVGAGSLYGYTF. The CDR3 nucleotides read TGTGCCAGCAGTTCGGTCGGGGCAGGGAGTCTCTATGGCTACACCTTC.

The chain is built from TRBV6-2 or TRBV6-3 and TRBJ1-6; TRBD1 might be the D (6 bases). In germline, CDR1 is MNHEY, CDR2 SVGEGT. The CDR3 is 15 amino acids. V dropped 5 bases and J dropped 10 bases, with 18 bases sitting between them. CDR3 loop: CASSNPQGGGSPLHF. Written as DNA, the CDR3 is TGTGCCAGCAGTAATCCTCAGGGAGGGGGATCACCCCTCCACTTT.

V is TRBV12-5 and J is TRBJ2-3; perhaps TRBD2 as D (6 bases). V was clipped by 5 bases and J by 2 bases, with 11 bases between them. This CDR3 region has 14 residues. Per the germline V gene, CDR1 is LGHNT and CDR2 is FRNRAP. Here the CDR3 DNA reads TGTGCTAGTGGTACCGGGACTCTCACAGATACGCAGTATTTT. Translating gives CASGTGTLTDTQYF. Filled out from reference TRBV12-5 and TRBJ2-3, the complete variable domain reads DARVTQTPRHKVTEMGQEVTMRCQPILGHNTVFWYRQTMMQGLELLAYFRNRAPLDDSGMPKDRFSAEMPDATLATLKIQPSEPRDSAVYFCASGTGTLTDTQYFGPGTRLTVL.

The genes are TRBV9 and TRBJ2-1; D may be TRBD1 or TRBD2 (6 bases each). The CDR3 spans 15 residues. Germline assignment: CDR1 SGDLS and CDR2 YYNGEE. V lost 2 bases to trimming and J lost 8 bases, with 17 bases between them. This chain's CDR3 is CASSVDYQGPYEQFF. DNA of the CDR3: TGTGCCAGCAGCGTGGACTACCAGGGGCCATATGAGCAGTTCTTC.

The rearrangement links TRBV3-1 (or the pseudogene TRBV3-2) to TRBJ1-4, with no clear D. The V end lost 0 bases, the J end lost 6 bases, and 11 bases lay between the germline ends. The germline CDR1 and CDR2 sequences are LGHDT and YNNKEL (reference sequence). This CDR3 is 15 amino acids long. The CDR3 region is CASSQDPPRDEKLFF. The CDR3 DNA reads as TGTGCCAGCAGCCAAGATCCCCCAAGGGATGAAAAACTGTTTTTT.

The count of this clone is one. V usage is TRBV6-5 and J usage is TRBJ1-1; D possibly corresponds to TRBD1 (6 bases). The ends were cut back, 0 bases at V and 10 bases at J, with 21 bases in the middle. Germline values: CDR1 MNHEY, CDR2 SVGAGI. The CDR3 is made up of 16 amino acids. CDR3 in DNA: TGTGCCAGCAGTTACTCGGCGGGGGGCAGGGAGGGGGTAGCTTTCTTT. Translating it yields CASSYSAGGREGVAFF.

The chain is built from TRBV19 and TRBJ1-1, with 10 bases matching TRBD1. Unmatched junction bases numbered 12, after V lost 9 bases and J lost 5 bases. CDR1 LNHDA and CDR2 SQIVND come from the germline V gene (reference sequence). The CDR3 spans 15 residues. The chain's CDR3 is CASRNGTGVGTEAFF. In DNA form, the CDR3 reads TGTGCCAGCCGAAACGGGACAGGGGTCGGAACTGAAGCTTTCTTT.

The genes are TRBV5-8 and TRBJ1-5, with D possibly being TRBD1 (6 bases). Germline CDR1 and CDR2: SGHTS and YDEGEE. The V and J ends lost 8 bases and 8 bases respectively, with 20 bases between them. There are 14 residues in the CDR3. In DNA form, the CDR3 reads TGTGCCAGTCAATCGGTCCGACAGGAAAAGCCCCAGCATTTT. Amino acid sequence: CASQSVRQEKPQHF.

This clone was seen just once. V and J are TRBV7-9 and TRBJ2-1; no clear D. The CDR3 is 17 residues long. Between the trimmed V and J ends, which lost 1 base and 3 bases, there was a span of 16 bases. Germline loops: CDR1 SEHNR, CDR2 FQNEAQ (reference sequence). This CDR3 reads CASSLGHGPSLYNEQFF. The CDR3 coding sequence is TGTGCCAGCAGCTTAGGCCACGGGCCGTCCCTCTACAATGAGCAGTTCTTC.

The rearrangement joins TRBV6-4 to TRBJ1-4; 7 bases match TRBD1. Trimming removed 6 bases from V and 17 bases from J; junction bases left unmatched: 27. Germline V gene lookup returns CDR1 MRHNA and CDR2 SNTAGT. The CDR3 spans 17 residues. The CDR3 nucleotides read TGTGCCAGCAGCCTCGGGACAGAAATCGCGGGGAGGCCGCCCCCATTTTTT. Amino acids: CASSLGTEIAGRPPPFF.

J is TRBJ2-7 and V is TRBV21-1; TRBD2 is the table's D call and was not checked against the DNA. TRBV21-1 is reported as a pseudogene. There are 12 residues in the CDR3. CDR3 amino acids: CASSYRGYEQYF. CDR3 DNA sequence: TGTGCCAGCAGCTACCGAGGGTACGAGCAGTACTTC.

The rearrangement links TRBV30 to TRBJ2-7; 9 nucleotides agree with TRBD2. This CDR3 spans 14 amino acids. V was clipped by 0 bases and J by 6 bases; unmatched bases: 6. Germline V gives CDR1 GTSNPN, CDR2 SVGIG (reference sequence). CDR3 nucleotide sequence: TGTGCCTGGAGTGTAGCGGGAGGCCTCGGCGAGCAGTACTTC. Translated, it gives CAWSVAGGLGEQYF.

The chain has TRBV11-1 and TRBJ1-3; D not resolved. Trimming cost V 1 base and J 0 bases, with 7 bases left between them. Germline CDR1 reads SGHAT; CDR2 reads FQDESV (reference sequence). This CDR3 comprises 15 residues. The CDR3 is CASSLGRNSGNTIYF. DNA for the CDR3: TGTGCCAGCAGCTTAGGACGGAACTCTGGAAACACCATATATTTT.

This sequence joins TRBV2 and TRBJ2-2; D not resolved. This CDR3 is built from 14 residues. Between the trimmed V and J ends, which lost 4 bases and 4 bases, there was a span of 10 bases. Looked up from germline, CDR1 is SNHLY and CDR2 is FYNNEI. CDR3 sequence (DNA): TGTGCCAGCAGTGGGGAAAGGGTCACCGGGGAGCTGTTTTTT. It codes for CASSGERVTGELFF.

V gene TRBV5-1 combines with J gene TRBJ1-2; D may be TRBD1 (5 bases). CDR1 SGHRS and CDR2 YFSETQ come from the germline V gene. The CDR3 is made up of 12 amino acids. V was cut by 3 bases and J by 8 bases, with 11 bases left in between. CDR3 loop: CASSSRDTGYTF. The CDR3 bases are TGCGCCAGCAGCTCCAGGGATACCGGCTACACCTTC.

The V gene is TRBV19, the J gene TRBJ1-3; D ambiguous. Germline CDR1 and CDR2: LNHDA and SQIVND (reference sequence). V was trimmed by 5 bases and J by 0 bases, leaving 11 bases between them. The CDR3 covers 15 residues. The CDR3, as DNA: TGTGCCAGTAGTTTGGGCCCAGCCTCTGGAAACACCATATATTTT. Translation: CASSLGPASGNTIYF.

The rearrangement uses TRBV5-4 and TRBJ1-1, with 9 bases matching TRBD1. This CDR3 is 15 amino acids long. Germline trimming cut 3 bases from V and 4 bases from J; bases unmatched to any gene: 7. CDR1 and CDR2 from the germline V gene are SGHNT and YYREEE (reference sequence). Here the CDR3 reads CASSSGTGLLTEAFF. Written as DNA, the CDR3 is TGTGCCAGCAGCTCGGGGACAGGGCTCCTCACTGAAGCTTTCTTT.

This sequence joins TRBV11-2 and TRBJ1-1; D uncertain. The CDR3 is made up of 14 amino acids. Germline-derived CDR1 and CDR2 are SGHAT and FQNNGV. V shed 1 base and J shed 0 bases, with 6 bases lying between them. The CDR3 is CASSLGFLNTEAFF. CDR3 in DNA: TGTGCCAGCAGCTTAGGGTTCTTGAACACTGAAGCTTTCTTT.

The V and J genes are TRBV6-1 and TRBJ2-3; D unclear. The CDR3 length is 12 residues. The V end was cut by 3 bases, the J end by 3 bases, with 4 bases between. CDR1 is MNHNS and CDR2 is SASEGT in the germline V gene. DNA of the CDR3: TGTGCCAGCAGTGATGGGACAGATACGCAGTATTTT. Amino acids: CASSDGTDTQYF.

This chain connects TRBV10-3 to TRBJ1-5, with unresolved D. The CDR3 totals 14 residues. V was pared by 0 bases and J by 5 bases, with 8 bases between. Germline V gives CDR1 ENHRY, CDR2 SYGVKD. This CDR3 reads CAISESTFDQPQHF. CDR3 bases: TGTGCCATCAGTGAGTCCACATTTGATCAGCCCCAGCATTTT.

CDR3 sequence: CAWSVLGGYTF. The CDR3 DNA reads as TGTGCCTGGAGTGTATTGGGGGGCTACACCTTC. The chain joins TRBV30 to TRBJ1-2; D is unclear. Per the germline V gene, CDR1 is GTSNPN and CDR2 is SVGIG (reference sequence). V was pared by 0 bases and J by 8 bases, with 7 bases between. The CDR3 is made up of 11 amino acids.

V and J are TRBV7-3 and TRBJ2-1; TRBD2 agrees at 7 bases. Germline V gives CDR1 SGHTA, CDR2 FQGTGA. This CDR3 region has 15 residues. V shed 5 bases and J 7 bases; nucleotides not matched to a gene: 11. The DNA of the CDR3 is TGTGCCAGCAGCGGGGGAGGGAGAGGAGATAATGAGCAGTTCTTC. Translating gives CASSGGGRGDNEQFF.

The gene calls are TRBV7-9 and TRBJ1-2; 8 bases are shared with TRBD1. J lost 3 bases, V lost 6 bases, and 12 bases had no gene match. Per germline, CDR1 SEHNR and CDR2 FQNEAQ (reference sequence). CDR3 length: 16 amino acids. The CDR3 DNA reads TGTGCCAGCAGTTCACAGGGGGGATATGCGGACTATGGCTACACCTTC. Translating it yields CASSSQGGYADYGYTF.

The gene calls are TRBV25-1 and TRBJ2-1, with 12 positions matching TRBD2. V trimming: 6 bases; J trimming: 7 bases; junction bases outside the gene matches: 4. Germline loops: CDR1 MGHDK, CDR2 SYGVNS. This CDR3 has 14 residues. Written as DNA, the CDR3 is TGTGCCAGCAGCCTAGCGGGGGGGCTGAATGAGCAGTTCTTC. Encoded protein: CASSLAGGLNEQFF.

V gene TRBV5-1 combines with J gene TRBJ1-2; D is undetermined. Trimming cost V 1 base and J 3 bases, with 10 bases left between them. The V gene's germline CDR1 is SGHRS and CDR2 YFSETQ. The CDR3 consists of 14 residues. The CDR3 nucleotides are TGCGCCAGCAGCTTGTTCGGTGGTGACTATGGCTACACCTTC. This sequence encodes CASSLFGGDYGYTF.

The genes are TRBV29-1 and TRBJ2-1, with 7 positions matching TRBD1. J was trimmed by 12 bases and V by 6 bases; bases with no gene match: 23. The CDR3 contains 16 residues. Germline CDR1 and CDR2: SQVTM and ANQGSEA. CDR3 nucleotide sequence: TGCAGCGTGGCACAGGGGCCTGGGGCCGCACGGTCTTGGCAGTTCTTC. Its translation is CSVAQGPGAARSWQFF.

J is TRBJ2-5 and V is TRBV7-9, with a possible D match to TRBD2 (6 bases). Germline lookup yields CDR1 SEHNR and CDR2 FQNEAQ (reference sequence). Trimming took off 5 bases at V and 1 base at J, with 17 bases between the two ends. The CDR3 runs to 16 residues. CDR3 DNA sequence: TGTGCCAGCAGCCCTCGCCGACTAGTATCCCAAGAGACCCAGTACTTC. The encoded protein is CASSPRRLVSQETQYF.

The V and J genes are TRBV10-1 and TRBJ1-1; no firm D call. Germline V lookup: CDR1 WNHNN, CDR2 SYGVQD (reference sequence). Trimming left V 0 bases short and J 4 bases short, with 6 bases between. This CDR3 comprises 13 residues. CDR3 in amino acids: CASSESRTTEAFF. CDR3 sequence (DNA): TGCGCCAGCAGTGAGTCCCGTACCACTGAAGCTTTCTTT.